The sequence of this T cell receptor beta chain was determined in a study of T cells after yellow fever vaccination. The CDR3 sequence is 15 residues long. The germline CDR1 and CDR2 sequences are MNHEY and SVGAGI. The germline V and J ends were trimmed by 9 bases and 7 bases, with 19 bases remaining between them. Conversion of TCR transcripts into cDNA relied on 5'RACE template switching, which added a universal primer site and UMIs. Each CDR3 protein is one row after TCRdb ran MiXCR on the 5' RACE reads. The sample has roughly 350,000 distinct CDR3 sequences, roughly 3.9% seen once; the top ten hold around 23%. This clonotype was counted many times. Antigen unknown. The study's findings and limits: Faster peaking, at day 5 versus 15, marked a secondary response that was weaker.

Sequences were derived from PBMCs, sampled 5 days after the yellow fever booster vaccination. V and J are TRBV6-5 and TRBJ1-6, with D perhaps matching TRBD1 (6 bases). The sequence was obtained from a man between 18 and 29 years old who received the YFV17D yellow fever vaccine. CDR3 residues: CASQRGGGRNSPLHF. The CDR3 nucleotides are TGTGCCAGTCAGAGGGGAGGGGGAAGGAATTCACCCCTCCACTTT.